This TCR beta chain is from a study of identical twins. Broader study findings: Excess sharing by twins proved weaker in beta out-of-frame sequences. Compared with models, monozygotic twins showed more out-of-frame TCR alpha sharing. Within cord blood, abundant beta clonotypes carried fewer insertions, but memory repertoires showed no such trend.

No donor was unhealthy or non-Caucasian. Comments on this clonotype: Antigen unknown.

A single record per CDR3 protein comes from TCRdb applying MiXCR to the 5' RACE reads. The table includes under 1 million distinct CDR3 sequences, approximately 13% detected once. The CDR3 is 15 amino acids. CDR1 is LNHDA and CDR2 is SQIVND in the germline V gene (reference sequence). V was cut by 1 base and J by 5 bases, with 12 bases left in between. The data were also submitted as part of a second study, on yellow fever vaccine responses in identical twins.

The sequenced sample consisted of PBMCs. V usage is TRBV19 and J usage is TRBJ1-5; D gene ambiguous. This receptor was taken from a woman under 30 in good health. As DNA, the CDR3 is TGTGCCAGTAGTATAGTGCCAGGAGCTCATCAGCCCCAGCATTTT. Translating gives CASSIVPGAHQPQHF.